This T cell receptor (beta chain) was sequenced during a study of cytomegalovirus exposure and HLA in healthy donors. Turning to the study itself: From HLA-typed donors, an early data release held about 85 million unique TCRs. Study-wide findings and caveats: Association of about 17,000 TCR beta sequences with HLA alleles was found at 0.05 false discovery rate in a later analysis. Investigators reported 150 to 200 TCR beta chains as tied to cytomegalovirus.

Primers included in the PCR were 60 Vbeta and 13 Jbeta primers. Sequencing was performed with immunoSEQ multiplex PCR; in TCRdb, only in-frame clones are kept and a portion is missing. This sample contains about 53,000 clones. Details on this clone: Its target is not known.

Germline CDR1 and CDR2: MDHEN and SYDVKM. This CDR3 has 14 amino acids. V was clipped by 7 bases and J by 5 bases, with 18 bases between them. The chain employs TRBV28 and TRBJ2-7; D gene uncertain. Source material: PBMCs. The TCR sequence derives from a man between 18 and 35 years old in good health and CMV-seropositive. DNA for the CDR3: TGTGCCAGCACCCTCCGGCAGCCCGAGGACGAGCAGTACTTC. It codes for CASTLRQPEDEQYF.